Listed here are 13 T cell receptor beta chains from one sample, sequenced in a study of cytomegalovirus exposure and HLA in healthy donors. 60 Vbeta and 13 Jbeta primers were used in PCR. Here immunoSEQ multiplex PCR was the method, and the copy in TCRdb shows in-frame clones only, minus some. This table holds about 150,000 clones, 60% to 80% found once. The specimen was PBMCs. Every receptor here comes from a man aged 25-45 years in good health and CMV-seropositive.

This rearrangement joins TRBV7-9 to TRBJ2-5; 8 bases are shared with TRBD2. V was pared by 3 bases and J by 5 bases, with 8 bases of the junction left unmatched. The CDR3 runs to 15 residues. Germline V gene data show CDR1 as SEHNR and CDR2 as FQNEAQ (reference sequence). CDR3 DNA: TGTGCCAGCAGCTTGTGGGTAGCGGGAAGGGAGACCCAGTACTTC. It codes for CASSLWVAGRETQYF.

V gene TRBV7-6 combines with J gene TRBJ2-7; weak D call: TRBD2 (5 bases). The V end lost 1 base, the J end lost 2 bases, and 12 bases lay between the germline ends. Germline CDR1 and CDR2: SGHVS and FNYEAQ. The CDR3 runs 15 residues. This CDR3 reads CASSLVDGVTYEQYF. The CDR3 DNA follows: TGTGCCAGCAGCTTAGTCGACGGGGTAACCTACGAGCAGTACTTC.

The chain links TRBV7-3 to TRBJ2-7, with 8 nucleotides matching TRBD1. Germline V gives CDR1 SGHTA, CDR2 FQGTGA. The CDR3 has 16 amino acids. Trimming cost V 5 bases and J 6 bases; bases outside gene matches: 15. DNA of the CDR3: TGTGCCAGCAGCCGTCCCCAGGGGGCAATTGGCGGCGAGCAGTACTTC. It yields the protein CASSRPQGAIGGEQYF.

The genes are TRBV2 and TRBJ1-1; D not resolved. Trimming cost V 7 bases and J 8 bases, with 20 bases left between them. Germline V gene lookup returns CDR1 SNHLY and CDR2 FYNNEI. This CDR3 has 14 residues. The CDR3 reads CASTPGPGDKEAFF. CDR3 in DNA: TGTGCCAGCACCCCGGGCCCCGGGGATAAAGAAGCTTTCTTT. The entire variable domain, with the rest obtained from reference TRBV2 and TRBJ1-1, is as follows: EPEVTQTPSHQVTQMGQEVILRCVPISNHLYFYWYRQILGQKVEFLVSFYNNEISEKSEIFDDQFSVERPDGSNFTLKIRSTKLEDSAMYFCASTPGPGDKEAFFGQGTRLTVV.

In its sample, this clone was seen a few times. The chain combines TRBV5-6 with TRBJ2-7; weak D call: TRBD1 (6 bases). Between the trimmed V and J ends, which lost 7 bases and 5 bases, there was a span of 22 bases. The CDR3 loop spans 15 amino acids. The germline CDR1 and CDR2 sequences are SGHDT and YYEEEE. CDR3 amino acids: CASSPPIRGGNEQYF. The CDR3, as DNA: TGTGCCAGCTCGCCCCCCATCAGGGGTGGCAACGAGCAGTACTTC.

This clone was recorded a few times. The rearrangement links TRBV11-2 to TRBJ2-7; tentative D call: TRBD1 (6 bases). The V gene lost 5 bases and the J gene lost 0 bases, with 14 bases spanning the gap. The CDR3 loop spans 15 amino acids. Germline CDR1 is SGHAT and CDR2 is FQNNGV. The DNA for the CDR3 is TGTGCCAGCAGCCCAGATAGGGGGAGCTCCTACGAGCAGTACTTC. Translated: CASSPDRGSSYEQYF.

This rearrangement joins TRBV11-3 to TRBJ2-1, with 7 bases matching TRBD2. There are 15 residues in the CDR3. The trim removed 2 bases at V and 0 bases at J, leaving 1 base unmatched. Germline CDR1 reads SGHNT; CDR2 reads YENEEA. The CDR3 reads CASSLSGNSYNEQFF. In DNA, the CDR3 is TGTGCCAGCAGCTTAAGCGGGAACTCCTACAATGAGCAGTTCTTC.

V gene TRBV5-6 combines with J gene TRBJ2-1, with 7 bases lining up with TRBD2. V was pared by 1 base and J by 3 bases, with 7 bases of the junction left unmatched. CDR1 is SGHDT, CDR2 YYEEEE, per germline. The CDR3 runs to 16 residues. The DNA for the CDR3 is TGTGCCAGCAGCTTGTACTCGGCTAGCGGCTACAATGAGCAGTTCTTC. Translating it yields CASSLYSASGYNEQFF.

This clone has a single count. The chain is built from TRBV19 and TRBJ2-3; D unclear. V was pared by 6 bases and J by 0 bases, with 13 bases between. The germline V gene has CDR1 LNHDA and CDR2 SQIVND (reference sequence). The CDR3 has 15 amino acids. The CDR3 sequence is CASRPAAVSTDTQYF. CDR3 DNA sequence: TGTGCCAGTAGGCCGGCGGCCGTTAGCACAGATACGCAGTATTTT.

The chain has TRBV30 and TRBJ2-7; D ambiguous. Per germline, CDR1 GTSNPN and CDR2 SVGIG (reference sequence). With 3 bases removed from V and 5 bases from J, the gap between germline ends came to 8 bases. This CDR3 has 11 residues. CDR3: CAWSRQDEQYF. DNA for the CDR3: TGTGCCTGGAGCCGGCAGGACGAGCAGTACTTC.

The chain is built from TRBV19 and TRBJ2-1, with TRBD1 matching 9 bases. V shed 10 bases and J 0 bases; nucleotides not matched to a gene: 7. CDR1 is LNHDA and CDR2 is SQIVND in the germline V gene (reference sequence). The CDR3 contains 15 residues. CDR3 bases: TGTGCCACCCGGAGGGACAGGGCCTCCTACAATGAGCAGTTCTTC. Its protein product is CATRRDRASYNEQFF.

V and J are TRBV29-1 and TRBJ2-1, with TRBD2 matching over 10 bases. Germline V gives CDR1 SQVTM, CDR2 ANQGSEA. The CDR3 spans 15 residues. V trimming: 1 base; J trimming: 10 bases; junction bases outside the gene matches: 10. CDR3 protein: CSVEAPASGRREQFF. The CDR3, as DNA: TGCAGCGTTGAAGCTCCGGCTAGCGGGAGACGGGAGCAGTTCTTC.

The chain employs TRBV29-1 and TRBJ1-5; TRBD1 matches 9 bases. Germline trimming cut 6 bases from V and 7 bases from J; bases unmatched to any gene: 7. Germline V gene sequence: CDR1 SQVTM, CDR2 ANQGSEA. This CDR3 has 13 residues. The CDR3 here is CSVAQGAGQPQHF. For the CDR3, the DNA is TGCAGCGTCGCACAGGGGGCGGGACAGCCCCAGCATTTT.